This is a list of T cell receptor beta chains from one sample in a study of OX40 agonist ivuxolimab in advanced cancers. Here immunoSEQ multiplex PCR was the method, and the copy in TCRdb shows in-frame clones only, minus some. Of 7,000 to 8,000 clones listed, 75% to 85% were seen once; the top ten hold roughly 35%. Sample: CD4+ or CD8+ T cells sorted from blood, taken in a trial of the OX40 agonist ivuxolimab. The receptors originated from an adult with an advanced solid tumor such as melanoma, head and neck, liver or kidney cancer. Each CDR3 is given with its conserved first and last residue. The order of the fields is CDR3 protein, CDR3 DNA, clone size, V gene, D gene, J gene. A D gene is named only where the DNA matches it firmly. Clone size is given for some rows only: seen once, a few or many times, or a class if the clone is expanded.

cdr3_aa: CASSLEPRAGHEQYF
cdr3_nt: TGTGCCAGCAGTTTAGAGCCCAGGGCGGGTCACGAGCAGTACTTC
clone_size: NA
v_call: TRBV28
d_call: NA
j_call: TRBJ2-7

cdr3_aa: CASSLSAGGPEQYF
cdr3_nt: TGTGCCAGCAGTTTATCGGCGGGGGGGCCCGAGCAGTACTTC
clone_size: NA
v_call: TRBV27
d_call: TRBD2
j_call: TRBJ2-7

cdr3_aa: CASSSPRDSDPSPLHF
cdr3_nt: TGTGCCAGCAGCTCTCCCCGGGACAGTGATCCTTCACCCCTCCACTTT
clone_size: NA
v_call: TRBV13
d_call: TRBD1
j_call: TRBJ1-6

cdr3_aa: CASSVGGRGGADEQFF
cdr3_nt: TGTGCCAGCAGCGTAGGCGGGCGCGGGGGGGCTGATGAGCAGTTCTTC
clone_size: NA
v_call: TRBV9
d_call: TRBD2
j_call: TRBJ2-1

cdr3_aa: CASSYETGGYEQYF
cdr3_nt: TGTGCCAGCAGTTACGAGACAGGGGGCTACGAGCAGTACTTC
clone_size: NA
v_call: TRBV6-6
d_call: TRBD1
j_call: TRBJ2-7

cdr3_aa: CASSADRVGTKNIQYF
cdr3_nt: TGTGCCAGCAGTGCAGACAGGGTAGGGACCAAAAACATTCAGTACTTC
clone_size: few
v_call: TRBV28
d_call: TRBD1
j_call: TRBJ2-4

cdr3_aa: CASSWRTDTYNEQFF
cdr3_nt: TGTGCCAGCAGCTGGAGGACAGACACCTACAATGAGCAGTTCTTC
clone_size: once
v_call: TRBV7-2
d_call: NA
j_call: TRBJ2-1

cdr3_aa: CASKSGGATEAFF
cdr3_nt: TGTGCCAGCAAGTCAGGGGGGGCAACTGAAGCTTTCTTT
clone_size: NA
v_call: TRBV2
d_call: TRBD1
j_call: TRBJ1-1

cdr3_aa: CAWSTSGELFF
cdr3_nt: TGTGCCTGGAGTACCTCCGGGGAGCTGTTTTTT
clone_size: NA
v_call: TRBV30
d_call: NA
j_call: TRBJ2-2

cdr3_aa: CASRASGGHNEQFF
cdr3_nt: TGTGCCAGCAGGGCCAGCGGGGGCCACAATGAGCAGTTCTTC
clone_size: few
v_call: TRBV6-1
d_call: TRBD2
j_call: TRBJ2-1

cdr3_aa: CASSGPVPHEQYF
cdr3_nt: TGCGCCAGCAGCGGTCCCGTTCCCCACGAGCAGTACTTC
clone_size: NA
v_call: TRBV5-1
d_call: NA
j_call: TRBJ2-7

cdr3_aa: CASRPDRGYGNTIYF
cdr3_nt: TGTGCCAGCAGACCTGACAGGGGGTATGGAAACACCATATATTTT
clone_size: NA
v_call: TRBV27
d_call: TRBD1
j_call: TRBJ1-3